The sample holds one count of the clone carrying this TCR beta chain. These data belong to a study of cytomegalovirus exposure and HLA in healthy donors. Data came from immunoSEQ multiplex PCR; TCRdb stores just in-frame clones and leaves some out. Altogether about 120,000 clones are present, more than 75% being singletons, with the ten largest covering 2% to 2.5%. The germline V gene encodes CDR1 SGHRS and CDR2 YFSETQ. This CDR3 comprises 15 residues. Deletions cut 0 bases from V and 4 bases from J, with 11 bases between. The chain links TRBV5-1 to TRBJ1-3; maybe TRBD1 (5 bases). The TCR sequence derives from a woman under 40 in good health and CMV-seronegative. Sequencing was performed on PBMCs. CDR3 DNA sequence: TGCGCCAGCAGCTTGGCTCAGGGTTCAGGAAACACCATATATTTT. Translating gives CASSLAQGSGNTIYF.